The next 14 T cell receptor beta chains were all read from a single sample in a study of control samples from healthy donors and cancer patients. Only in-frame clones appear in the TCRdb table, and some are missing; sequencing was by immunoSEQ multiplex PCR. The sample shows about 140,000 clones, more than 80% of them seen only once. Specimen: blood. The source is a man between 18 and 29 years old in good health.

The chain carries TRBV25-1 and TRBJ2-7; D unclear. V was shortened by 3 bases and J by 3 bases, with 12 bases between the two germline ends. The germline gives CDR1 MGHDK, CDR2 SYGVNS. The CDR3 sequence is 14 residues long. The CDR3 sequence: CASSDNSVLYEQYF. The CDR3 DNA reads as TGTGCCAGCAGTGACAACTCAGTTCTCTACGAGCAGTACTTC.

The count of this clone is one. The genes are TRBV6-6 and TRBJ2-5, with D perhaps matching TRBD2 (5 bases). The V gene lost 6 bases and the J gene lost 2 bases, with 10 bases spanning the gap. Germline values: CDR1 MNHNY, CDR2 SVGAGI (reference sequence). This CDR3 has 13 amino acids. In DNA, the CDR3 is TGTGCCAGCAGGGAGGACTTTCAAGAGACCCAGTACTTC. It yields the protein CASREDFQETQYF.

This clone was detected only a few times. The rearrangement uses TRBV7-9 and TRBJ2-5; D unclear. CDR1 is SEHNR, CDR2 FQNEAQ, per germline (reference sequence). Trimming cost V 2 bases and J 2 bases, with 12 bases left between them. The CDR3 runs to 15 residues. DNA of the CDR3: TGTGCCAGCAGCTTAATGGACCTCGGGCAAGAGACCCAGTACTTC. Residues: CASSLMDLGQETQYF. The entire variable domain, with the rest obtained from reference TRBV7-9 and TRBJ2-5, is as follows: DTGVSQNPRHKITKRGQNVTFRCDPISEHNRLYWYRQTLGQGPEFLTYFQNEAQLEKSRLLSDRFSAERPKGSFSTLEIQRTEQGDSAMYLCASSLMDLGQETQYFGPGTRLLVL.

The gene calls are TRBV6-6 and TRBJ1-2; TRBD1 is a possible D gene (5 bases). V lost 6 bases to trimming and J lost 2 bases, with 10 bases between them. CDR3 length equals 13 residues. Germline lookup yields CDR1 MNHNY and CDR2 SVGAGI (reference sequence). Here the CDR3 reads CASRPQGNYGYTF. The CDR3 DNA reads TGTGCCAGCAGACCCCAGGGCAACTATGGCTACACCTTC.

The chain joins TRBV18 to TRBJ2-1, with D unclear. Germline V gene lookup returns CDR1 KGHSH and CDR2 LQKENI. The CDR3 covers 12 residues. Trimming removed 2 bases at V and 10 bases at J, with 9 bases between. In nucleotides, the CDR3 is TGTGCCAGCTCACCAGGGGTGTCGGAGCAGTTCTTC. Amino acid sequence: CASSPGVSEQFF. Variable domain in full (rest from reference TRBV18 and TRBJ2-1): NAGVMQNPRHLVRRRGQEARLRCSPMKGHSHVYWYRQLPEEGLKFMVYLQKENIIDESGMPKERFSAEFPKEGPSILRIQQVVRGDSAAYFCASSPGVSEQFFGPGTRLTVL.

This rearrangement joins TRBV30 to TRBJ1-1; no clear D gene. Germline CDR1 is GTSNPN and CDR2 is SVGIG (reference sequence). V lost 2 bases, J lost 3 bases, and 10 bases lay in between. The CDR3 consists of 13 residues. DNA for the CDR3: TGTGCCTGGAGTCGAGGTCAGTACACTGAAGCTTTCTTT. Translating gives CAWSRGQYTEAFF.

This clone was recorded a few times. The CDR3 bases are TGTGCCAGCAGGGACACTAGCGGGGGTACAGATACGCAGTATTTT. Protein sequence: CASRDTSGGTDTQYF. The V gene is TRBV2, the J gene TRBJ2-3, with TRBD2 matching over 11 bases. The CDR3 consists of 15 residues. Trimming at V came to 6 bases and at J to 3 bases, leaving 5 bases not matched to a gene. CDR1 is SNHLY and CDR2 is FYNNEI in the germline V gene.

By share, this clone counts as medium-sized (0.01 to 0.1%). The chain links TRBV19 to TRBJ1-5, with D unclear. V lost 4 bases and J 0 bases, leaving 13 bases between the germline ends. The CDR3 totals 16 residues. Germline V lookup: CDR1 LNHDA, CDR2 SQIVND (reference sequence). CDR3 DNA: TGTGCCAGTAGTACCCGCGCCACTTATAGCAATCAGCCCCAGCATTTT. As protein: CASSTRATYSNQPQHF.

The rearrangement links TRBV5-4 to TRBJ1-2; TRBD1 matches 7 bases. Trimming cost V 0 bases and J 2 bases; bases outside gene matches: 4. The V gene's germline CDR1 is SGHNT and CDR2 YYREEE (reference sequence). The CDR3 is 15 amino acids. CDR3 sequence (DNA): TGTGCCAGCAGCTTGGTTGGGACAGTGAACTATGGCTACACCTTC. This codes for CASSLVGTVNYGYTF. Drawing the rest from reference TRBV5-4 and TRBJ1-2, the complete variable domain is ETGVTQSPTHLIKTRGQQVTLRCSSQSGHNTVSWYQQALGQGPQFIFQYYREEENGRGNFPPRFSGLQFPNYSSELNVNALELDDSALYLCASSLVGTVNYGYTFGSGTRLTVV.

J is TRBJ2-3 and V is TRBV5-8; TRBD2 matches 14 bases. This CDR3 is 16 amino acids long. The germline V gene encodes CDR1 SGHTS and CDR2 YDEGEE. Trimming removed 3 bases from V and 4 bases from J; junction bases left unmatched: 4. The CDR3 protein is CASSWGLAGDSDTQYF. CDR3 sequence (DNA): TGTGCCAGCAGCTGGGGACTAGCGGGGGACTCAGATACGCAGTATTTT.

The V call is TRBV28, the J call TRBJ2-3, with D tentatively TRBD1 (6 bases). The CDR3 covers 15 residues. The germline V and J ends were trimmed by 5 bases and 0 bases, with 12 bases remaining between them. From germline, CDR1 is MDHEN and CDR2 SYDVKM. The CDR3 region has the DNA TGTGCCAGCAGTCAGACAGGCCTTAGCACAGATACGCAGTATTTT. Encoded protein: CASSQTGLSTDTQYF.

V is TRBV5-3 and J is TRBJ2-5; 8 positions match TRBD1. TRBV5-3 is an ORF for which the function is uncertain. The length of the CDR3 is 16 residues. V gave up 3 bases and J gave up 0 bases; unmatched junction bases: 7. Here the CDR3 DNA reads TGTGCCAGAAGCTCCCGGGACAGGACAAACCAAGAGACCCAGTACTTC. The encoded protein is CARSSRDRTNQETQYF.

The chain links TRBV5-1 to TRBJ2-7, with D possibly TRBD2 on 5 matching bases. The V end lost 0 bases, the J end lost 6 bases, and 13 bases lay between the germline ends. The CDR3 has 14 amino acids. Per germline, CDR1 SGHRS and CDR2 YFSETQ. The CDR3 nucleotides are TGCGCCAGCAGCTTGGTACTTATTGGGAGCGAGCAGTACTTC. The encoded protein is CASSLVLIGSEQYF.

The CDR3, as DNA: TGTGCCAGTAGTCAAGCGGGGGGAAGGGAGACCCAGTACTTC. This translates into CASSQAGGRETQYF. The chain employs TRBV19 and TRBJ2-5; 9 bases are a match to TRBD2. Germline CDR1 LNHDA, CDR2 SQIVND (reference sequence). With V trimmed by 5 bases and J by 5 bases, 6 bases remained unmatched. CDR3 length equals 14 residues.